This entry lists 20 T cell receptor beta chains sequenced from one sample in a study of shared clonotypes between healthy human individuals. The data were produced by immunoSEQ multiplex PCR, yet TCRdb's version contains in-frame clones alone and is incomplete. This sample has 1 million to 1.3 million clones, with 70% to 80% found just once. Material for sequencing was memory CD4+ T cells from PBMCs. Subset specified: CD45RA-negative fraction. The receptor source for this set is a man aged 18 to 30 in good health. Some clones in this sample may be carry-over from other donors' samples.

In this sample, this clone turned up a few times. CDR3 nucleotide sequence: TGTGCCAGCAGTTACGGGCAGAGCTACGAGCAGTACTTC. Encoded protein: CASSYGQSYEQYF. V is TRBV27 and J is TRBJ2-7; D is uncertain. V lost 4 bases to trimming and J lost 3 bases, with 10 bases between them. CDR1 and CDR2 (germline): MNHEY, SMNVEV (reference sequence). The CDR3 runs 13 residues.

A few counts support this clone. At one boundary the junction diverges from the germline segment, which might be a read error. The chain employs TRBV29-1 and TRBJ1-2; 7 nucleotides match TRBD1. CDR3 length equals 12 residues. CDR1 is SQVTM and CDR2 is ANQGSEA in the germline V gene. DNA for the CDR3: TGCAGCGTCCTACAGGGGCACTACGGCTACACCTTC. Its translation is CSVLQGHYGYTF.

This clone was observed at least ten times. The rearrangement links TRBV7-9 to TRBJ2-7; 12 nucleotides align to TRBD2. The trim removed 2 bases at V and 6 bases at J, leaving 5 bases unmatched. Looked up from germline, CDR1 is SEHNR and CDR2 is FQNEAQ (reference sequence). This CDR3 contains 15 residues. The CDR3, as DNA: TGTGCCAGCAGCTTAATGACTAGCGGGAGCTCCGAGCAGTACTTC. Amino acid sequence: CASSLMTSGSSEQYF.

A few counts support this clone. The chain combines TRBV6-5 with TRBJ2-7, with 8 bases that match TRBD1. The CDR3 sequence is 13 residues long. V gave up 6 bases and J gave up 5 bases; unmatched junction bases: 6. Germline CDR1 and CDR2: MNHEY and SVGAGI. CDR3 nucleotide sequence: TGTGCCAGCAGCAGGGGGCAGGGGAACGAGCAGTACTTC. This sequence encodes CASSRGQGNEQYF.

The chain links TRBV18 to TRBJ2-5; D is unclear. The V gene lost 0 bases and the J gene lost 5 bases, with 16 bases spanning the gap. CDR1 and CDR2 from the germline V gene are KGHSH and LQKENI. The CDR3 is 16 residues long. CDR3 sequence (DNA): TGTGCCAGCTCACCACCGGAAACCCCCAAGTCGGAGACCCAGTACTTC. Its translation: CASSPPETPKSETQYF.

This clone appeared once. V gene TRBV6-9 combines with J gene TRBJ2-2; 9 positions agree with TRBD1. The germline gives CDR1 MNHGY, CDR2 SVAAGI. This CDR3 comprises 17 residues. Losses at the gene ends were 4 bases for V and 4 bases for J; bases not matched to a gene: 10. For the CDR3, the DNA is TGTGCCAGCAGTTCAGTCTCCGAGACAGGGGGCACCGGGGAGCTGTTTTTT. Translation gives CASSSVSETGGTGELFF.

The J gene is TRBJ2-5, the V gene TRBV7-9; 8 positions match TRBD1. In germline, CDR1 is SEHNR, CDR2 FQNEAQ (reference sequence). CDR3 length: 16 residues. V gave up 2 bases and J gave up 4 bases; unmatched junction bases: 9. Here the CDR3 reads CASSLWAGGAGETQYF. CDR3 DNA sequence: TGTGCCAGCAGCTTATGGGCAGGGGGCGCAGGAGAGACCCAGTACTTC.

Only a few counts were recorded for this clone. The chain employs TRBV7-8 and TRBJ1-3; tentatively, D is TRBD1 (5 bases). The CDR3 extends over 15 amino acids. V dropped 5 bases and J dropped 0 bases, with 11 bases sitting between them. Germline CDR1 is SGHVS and CDR2 is FQNEAQ. The CDR3 bases are TGTGCCAGCAGCCCGCGGGGACTCTCTGGAAACACCATATATTTT. Amino acids: CASSPRGLSGNTIYF.

The chain combines TRBV2 with TRBJ2-1; D may be TRBD2 (5 bases). V lost 3 bases to trimming and J lost 9 bases, with 15 bases between them. This CDR3 contains 14 residues. CDR1 is SNHLY and CDR2 is FYNNEI in the germline V gene. As DNA, the CDR3 is TGTGCCAGCAGTGATGACTACACCACCAGTGAGCAGTTCTTC. Encoded protein: CASSDDYTTSEQFF.

The chain couples TRBV5-1 to TRBJ2-1, with 10 bases identical to TRBD2. The ends lost 0 bases at V and 8 bases at J; junction bases unmatched: 5. Germline lookup yields CDR1 SGHRS and CDR2 YFSETQ. This CDR3 spans 15 amino acids. Here the CDR3 DNA reads TGCGCCAGCAGCTTGGGGCTAGCGGGAGTAGATGAGCAGTTCTTC. Its translation is CASSLGLAGVDEQFF.

This clone has just a few counts. This rearrangement joins TRBV18 to TRBJ1-2; 8 bases map to TRBD1. Germline V gives CDR1 KGHSH, CDR2 LQKENI. CDR3 length equals 12 residues. Trimming cost V 1 base and J 10 bases; bases outside gene matches: 2. This CDR3 reads CASSPRTGSYTF. CDR3 bases: TGTGCCAGCTCACCACGGACAGGGTCCTACACCTTC.

The rearrangement uses TRBV6-5 and TRBJ1-1, with 10 positions matching TRBD1. Losses at the gene ends were 6 bases for V and 5 bases for J; bases not matched to a gene: 6. This CDR3 region has 14 residues. Germline CDR1 and CDR2: MNHEY and SVGAGI. The CDR3 spells CASSPRDRGTEAFF. Written as DNA, the CDR3 is TGTGCCAGCAGCCCCCGGGACAGGGGTACTGAAGCTTTCTTT.

This clone was detected ten times or more. V usage is TRBV6-1 and J usage is TRBJ2-5, with 10 positions matching TRBD2. CDR1 is MNHNS, CDR2 SASEGT, per germline. V gave up 6 bases and J gave up 5 bases; unmatched junction bases: 3. This CDR3 spans 13 amino acids. CDR3 amino acids: CASSSGRGETQYF. CDR3 nucleotides: TGTGCCAGCAGCAGCGGGAGGGGTGAGACCCAGTACTTC.

The chain joins TRBV19 to TRBJ1-1; 10 bases are a match to TRBD1. This CDR3 is 15 amino acids long. The germline CDR1 and CDR2 sequences are LNHDA and SQIVND (reference sequence). V was pared by 6 bases and J by 3 bases, with 7 bases of the junction left unmatched. The CDR3 reads CASSPQTGGYTEAFF. The CDR3 DNA follows: TGTGCCAGTAGCCCGCAGACAGGGGGCTACACTGAAGCTTTCTTT. Based on the CDR3 plus reference TRBV19 and TRBJ1-1, the full variable domain is DGGITQSPKYLFRKEGQNVTLSCEQNLNHDAMYWYRQDPGQGLRLIYYSQIVNDFQKGDIAEGYSVSREKKESFPLTVTSAQKNPTAFYLCASSPQTGGYTEAFFGQGTRLTVV.

The rearrangement links TRBV7-2 to TRBJ2-7; D is uncertain. Germline-derived CDR1 and CDR2 are SGHTA and FQGNSA. The CDR3 has 12 amino acids. V was shortened by 5 bases and J by 4 bases, with 9 bases between the two germline ends. In nucleotides, the CDR3 is TGTGCCAGCAGCCATGAGGAGTACGAGCAGTACTTC. Its translation: CASSHEEYEQYF.

A word on this clone: Other DNA variants within this sample encode the same CDR3. This CDR3 reads CASSERETQYF. CDR3 DNA sequence: TGTGCCAGCTCCGAGAGAGAGACCCAGTACTTC. The genes are TRBV18 and TRBJ2-5; D unclear. The CDR3 sequence is 11 residues long. Looked up from germline, CDR1 is KGHSH and CDR2 is LQKENI. Deletions cut 6 bases from V and 4 bases from J, with 6 bases between.

This chain joins TRBV18 and TRBJ1-1; no reliable D call. Deletions cut 3 bases from V and 0 bases from J, with 8 bases between. CDR1 is KGHSH, CDR2 LQKENI, per germline. The CDR3 sequence is 14 residues long. CDR3 amino acids: CASSPGLVNTEAFF. CDR3 nucleotides: TGTGCCAGCTCACCTGGTTTGGTGAACACTGAAGCTTTCTTT.

The chain couples TRBV11-2 to TRBJ2-7, with 9 bases identical to TRBD2. Germline V CDR1 and CDR2: SGHAT, FQNNGV. The CDR3 has 15 residues. V shed 2 bases, J shed 2 bases, and the junction held 4 bases outside the gene matches. The CDR3: CASSLTAGGTYEQYF. The CDR3 coding sequence is TGTGCCAGCAGCTTAACGGCGGGAGGGACCTACGAGCAGTACTTC.

The V and J genes are TRBV6-1 and TRBJ1-4; D is unclear. This CDR3 spans 15 amino acids. The germline V and J ends were trimmed by 1 base and 0 bases, with 6 bases remaining between them. Germline V gives CDR1 MNHNS, CDR2 SASEGT. The CDR3 is CASSEGGATNEKLFF. Written as DNA, the CDR3 is TGTGCCAGCAGTGAAGGAGGAGCAACTAATGAAAAACTGTTTTTT.

The CDR3 DNA reads as TGCAGCGTTGATGGCGGGAGGGGAGGCACAGATACGCAGTATTTT. Amino acids: CSVDGGRGGTDTQYF. This rearrangement joins TRBV29-1 to TRBJ2-3, with 9 nucleotides matching TRBD2. The J segment lost 1 base and the V segment lost 3 bases, leaving 5 bases of the junction unmatched. Germline CDR1 reads SQVTM; CDR2 reads ANQGSEA. The length of the CDR3 is 15 residues.